The 2 T cell receptor beta chains below come from one sample, sequenced in a study of cytomegalovirus exposure and HLA in healthy donors. It was with 60 Vbeta and 13 Jbeta primers that the PCR ran. Clones were read by immunoSEQ multiplex PCR, and TCRdb kept only the in-frame ones, dropping some. The sample has approximately 130,000 clones, more than 60% seen once. Sequencing input: PBMCs. The receptors stem from a woman aged 40-49 years in good health and CMV-seronegative.

J is TRBJ1-4 and V is TRBV28; 7 nucleotides agree with TRBD1. This CDR3 region has 14 residues. J lost 9 bases, V lost 5 bases, and 9 bases had no gene match. The germline V gene has CDR1 MDHEN and CDR2 SYDVKM. CDR3 in amino acids: CASSPLGQDKKLFF. CDR3 DNA: TGTGCCAGCAGTCCCCTAGGACAGGATAAAAAACTGTTTTTT.

This clone was observed a few times. The chain recombines TRBV19 with TRBJ2-5; TRBD2 matches 7 bases. Trimming at V came to 8 bases and at J to 5 bases, leaving 8 bases not matched to a gene. This CDR3 comprises 13 residues. CDR1 LNHDA and CDR2 SQIVND come from the germline V gene (reference sequence). CDR3 sequence reads: CASGGGAKETQYF. The CDR3 bases are TGTGCCAGTGGGGGAGGGGCGAAGGAGACCCAGTACTTC.